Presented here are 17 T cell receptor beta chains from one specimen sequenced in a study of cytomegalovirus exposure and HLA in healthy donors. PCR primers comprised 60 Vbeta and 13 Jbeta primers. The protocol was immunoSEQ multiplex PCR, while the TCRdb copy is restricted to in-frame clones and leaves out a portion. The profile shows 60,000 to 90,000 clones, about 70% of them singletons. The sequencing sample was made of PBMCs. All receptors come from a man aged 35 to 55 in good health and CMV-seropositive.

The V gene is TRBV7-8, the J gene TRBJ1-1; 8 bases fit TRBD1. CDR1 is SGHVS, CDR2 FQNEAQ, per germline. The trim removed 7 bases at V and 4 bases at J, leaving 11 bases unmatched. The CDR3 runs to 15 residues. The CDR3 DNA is TGTGCCAGCACCGTTTCCCTAACAGGGGGCACTGAAGCTTTCTTT. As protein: CASTVSLTGGTEAFF.

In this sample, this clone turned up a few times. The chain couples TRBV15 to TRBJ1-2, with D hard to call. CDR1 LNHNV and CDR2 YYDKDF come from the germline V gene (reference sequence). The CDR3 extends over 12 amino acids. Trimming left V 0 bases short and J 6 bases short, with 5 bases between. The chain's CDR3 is CATSRDKNGYTF. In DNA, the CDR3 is TGTGCCACCAGCAGAGATAAAAATGGCTACACCTTC. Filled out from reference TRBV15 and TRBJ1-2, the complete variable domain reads DAMVIQNPRYQVTQFGKPVTLSCSQTLNHNVMYWYQQKSSQAPKLLFHYYDKDFNNEADTPDNFQSRRPNTSFCFLDIRSPGLGDTAMYLCATSRDKNGYTFGSGTRLTVV.

The CDR3 is CASSPRGMNTEAFF. CDR3 bases: TGCGCCAGCAGCCCGCGGGGGATGAACACTGAAGCTTTCTTT. The chain carries TRBV5-1 and TRBJ1-1, with D maybe TRBD1 (5 bases). V shed 4 bases and J shed 0 bases, with 10 bases lying between them. The CDR3 runs to 14 residues. The germline gives CDR1 SGHRS, CDR2 YFSETQ.

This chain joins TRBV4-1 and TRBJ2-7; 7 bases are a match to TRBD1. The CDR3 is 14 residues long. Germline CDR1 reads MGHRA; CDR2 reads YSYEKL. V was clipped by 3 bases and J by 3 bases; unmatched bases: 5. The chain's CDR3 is CASSQETGFYEQYF. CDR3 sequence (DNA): TGCGCCAGCAGCCAGGAGACAGGGTTCTACGAGCAGTACTTC.

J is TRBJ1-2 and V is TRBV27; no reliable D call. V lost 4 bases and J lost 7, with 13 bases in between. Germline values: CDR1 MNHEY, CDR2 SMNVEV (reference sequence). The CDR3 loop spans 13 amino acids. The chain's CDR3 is CASSSWGAVGYTF. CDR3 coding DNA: TGTGCCAGCAGTTCTTGGGGAGCGGTTGGCTACACCTTC.

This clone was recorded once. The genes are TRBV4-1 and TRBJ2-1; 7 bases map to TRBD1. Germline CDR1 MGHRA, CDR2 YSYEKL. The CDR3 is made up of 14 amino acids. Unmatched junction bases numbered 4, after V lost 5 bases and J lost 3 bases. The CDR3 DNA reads TGCGCCAGCAGCTCCCGGGACAGCTACAATGAGCAGTTCTTC. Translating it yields CASSSRDSYNEQFF.

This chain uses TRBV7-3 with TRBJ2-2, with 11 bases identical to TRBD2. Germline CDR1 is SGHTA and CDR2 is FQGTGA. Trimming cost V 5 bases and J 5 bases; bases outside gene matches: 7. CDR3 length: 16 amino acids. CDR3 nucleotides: TGTGCCAGCAGCCCGATAGCGGGAGGGGGTACCGGGGAGCTGTTTTTT. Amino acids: CASSPIAGGGTGELFF.

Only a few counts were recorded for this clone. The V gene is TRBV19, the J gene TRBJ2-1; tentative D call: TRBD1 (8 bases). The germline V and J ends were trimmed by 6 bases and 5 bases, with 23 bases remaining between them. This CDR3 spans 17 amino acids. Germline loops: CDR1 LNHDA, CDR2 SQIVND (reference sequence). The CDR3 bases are TGTGCCAGTAGGAGGCAGGGGGCTAGCGGAGTGCACAATGAGCAGTTCTTC. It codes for CASRRQGASGVHNEQFF.

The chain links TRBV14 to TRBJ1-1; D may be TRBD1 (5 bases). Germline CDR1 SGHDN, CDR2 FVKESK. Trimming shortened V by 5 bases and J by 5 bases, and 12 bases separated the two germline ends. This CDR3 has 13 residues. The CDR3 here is CASSAFGGTEAFF. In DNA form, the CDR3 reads TGTGCCAGCAGCGCTTTTGGGGGGACTGAAGCTTTCTTT. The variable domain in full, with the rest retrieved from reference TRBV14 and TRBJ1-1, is EAGVTQFPSHSVIEKGQTVTLRCDPISGHDNLYWYRRVMGKEIKFLLHFVKESKQDESGMPNNRFLAERTGGTYSTLKVQPAELEDSGVYFCASSAFGGTEAFFGQGTRLTVV.

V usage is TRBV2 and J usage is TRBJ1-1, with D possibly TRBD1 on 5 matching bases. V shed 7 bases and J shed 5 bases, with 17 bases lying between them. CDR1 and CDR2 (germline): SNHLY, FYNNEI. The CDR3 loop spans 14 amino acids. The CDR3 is CASTRLMEGTEAFF. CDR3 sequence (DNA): TGTGCCAGCACGAGATTAATGGAGGGGACTGAAGCTTTCTTT. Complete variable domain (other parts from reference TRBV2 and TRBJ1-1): EPEVTQTPSHQVTQMGQEVILRCVPISNHLYFYWYRQILGQKVEFLVSFYNNEISEKSEIFDDQFSVERPDGSNFTLKIRSTKLEDSAMYFCASTRLMEGTEAFFGQGTRLTVV.

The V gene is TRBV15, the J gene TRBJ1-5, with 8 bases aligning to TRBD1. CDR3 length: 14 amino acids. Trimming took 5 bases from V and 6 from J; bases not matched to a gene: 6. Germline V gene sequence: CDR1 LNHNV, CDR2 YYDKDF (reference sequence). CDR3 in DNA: TGTGCCACCAGCCTGGACAGGGCCACTCAGCCCCAGCATTTT. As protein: CATSLDRATQPQHF.

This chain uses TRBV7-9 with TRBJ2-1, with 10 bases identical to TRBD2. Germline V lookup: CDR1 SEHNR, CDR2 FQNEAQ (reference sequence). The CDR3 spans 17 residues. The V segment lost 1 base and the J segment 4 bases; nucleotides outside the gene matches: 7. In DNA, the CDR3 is TGTGCCAGCAGCTTAGTGTCTAGCGGGAGAGGGTACAATGAGCAGTTCTTC. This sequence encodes CASSLVSSGRGYNEQFF.

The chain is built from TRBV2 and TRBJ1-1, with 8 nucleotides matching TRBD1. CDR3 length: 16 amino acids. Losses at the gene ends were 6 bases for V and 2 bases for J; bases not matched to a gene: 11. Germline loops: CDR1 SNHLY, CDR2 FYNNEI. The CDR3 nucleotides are TGTGCCAGCAGCCCCCGCCACGGACAGGGTAACACTGAAGCTTTCTTT. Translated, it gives CASSPRHGQGNTEAFF.

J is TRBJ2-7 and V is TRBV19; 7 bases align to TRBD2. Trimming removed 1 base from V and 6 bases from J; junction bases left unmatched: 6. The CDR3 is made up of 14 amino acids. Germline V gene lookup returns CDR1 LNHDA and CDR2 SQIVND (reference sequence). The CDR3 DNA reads TGTGCCAGTAGTATAGTGGGAGGGAACAGCGAGCAGTACTTC. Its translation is CASSIVGGNSEQYF. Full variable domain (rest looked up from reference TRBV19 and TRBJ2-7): DGGITQSPKYLFRKEGQNVTLSCEQNLNHDAMYWYRQDPGQGLRLIYYSQIVNDFQKGDIAEGYSVSREKKESFPLTVTSAQKNPTAFYLCASSIVGGNSEQYFGPGTRLTVT.

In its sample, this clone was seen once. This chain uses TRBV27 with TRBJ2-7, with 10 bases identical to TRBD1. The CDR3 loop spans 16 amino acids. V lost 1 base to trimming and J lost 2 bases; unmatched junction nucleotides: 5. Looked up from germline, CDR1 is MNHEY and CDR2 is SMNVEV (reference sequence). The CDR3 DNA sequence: TGTGCCAGCAGTTTATATCCGACAGGGGGCACCTACGAGCAGTACTTC. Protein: CASSLYPTGGTYEQYF.

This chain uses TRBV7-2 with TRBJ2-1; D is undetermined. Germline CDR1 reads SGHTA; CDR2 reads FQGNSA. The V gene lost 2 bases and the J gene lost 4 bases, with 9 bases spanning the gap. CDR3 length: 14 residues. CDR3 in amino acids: CASSLTLAYNEQFF. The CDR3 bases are TGTGCCAGCAGCTTAACTCTCGCTTACAATGAGCAGTTCTTC.

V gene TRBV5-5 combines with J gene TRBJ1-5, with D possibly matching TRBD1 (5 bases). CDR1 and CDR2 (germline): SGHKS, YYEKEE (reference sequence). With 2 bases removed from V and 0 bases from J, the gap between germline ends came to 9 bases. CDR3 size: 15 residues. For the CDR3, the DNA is TGTGCCAGCAGCTTTCTGGACATTAGCAATCAGCCCCAGCATTTT. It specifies CASSFLDISNQPQHF.